This paragraph covers one T cell receptor beta chain sequence. What it recognizes is unknown. These data originate in a study of spatial heterogeneity in lung cancer. Findings and limits, study-wide: Expanded intratumoral alpha and beta TCR counts tracked tumor mutation counts.

TCRdb redid the calling of the 5' RACE reads with MiXCR, one entry per CDR3 protein. The sample has some 100,000 distinct CDR3 sequences, nearly 4.5% seen once. Described time point: sample taken at primary tumor resection. V gave up 6 bases and J gave up 6 bases; unmatched junction bases: 6. This CDR3 is 14 amino acids long. CDR1 is ENHRY, CDR2 SYGVKD, per germline. The sample in question was lung tumor tissue, obtained at surgery. This sequence originates from a male donor with early-stage non-small cell lung cancer. The chain has TRBV10-3 and TRBJ2-1; 9 bases are a match to TRBD1. The CDR3 bases are TGTGCCATCAGCGCGGGACAGGGAGTCAATGAGCAGTTCTTC. Protein product: CAISAGQGVNEQFF.